Listed here are 8 T cell receptor beta chains from one sample, sequenced in a study of blood T cell repertoires in COVID-19. TCRdb's copy holds only in-frame clones and misses some; the assay was immunoSEQ multiplex PCR. Of around 220,000 clones in the sample, roughly nine tenths are singletons; the top ten hold 2.2%. Material: peripheral blood. The receptors originated from a woman between 45 and 65 years old with acute or convalescent COVID-19.

The chain recombines TRBV30 with TRBJ1-2; the D gene is possibly TRBD1 (6 bases). The CDR3 spans 15 residues. The germline V gene has CDR1 GTSNPN and CDR2 SVGIG (reference sequence). V lost 4 bases to trimming and J lost 3 bases, with 18 bases between them. In DNA form, the CDR3 reads TGTGCCTGGAATAATGGCGGGGGCCCCTACTATGGCTACACCTTC. This gives the protein CAWNNGGGPYYGYTF.

This chain links TRBV5-6 with TRBJ2-3, with 13 positions matching TRBD2. Germline CDR1 is SGHDT and CDR2 is YYEEEE. V was clipped by 7 bases and J by 1 base; unmatched bases: 9. CDR3 length equals 17 residues. CDR3 amino acids: CASHDTSGGDRTDTQYF. The CDR3 nucleotides are TGTGCCAGCCACGATACTAGCGGGGGGGATCGCACAGATACGCAGTATTTT.

V gene TRBV6-5 combines with J gene TRBJ2-2; 7 nucleotides agree with TRBD1. The CDR3 sequence is 15 residues long. CDR1 and CDR2 (germline): MNHEY, SVGAGI. Germline trimming cut 6 bases from V and 7 bases from J; bases unmatched to any gene: 11. Here the CDR3 DNA reads TGTGCCAGCAGACGTCCGGGACAGTTGGACGGGGAGCTGTTTTTT. Amino acid sequence: CASRRPGQLDGELFF.

The chain recombines TRBV11-3 with TRBJ2-7, with D perhaps matching TRBD1 (7 bases). Trimming took 5 bases from V and 2 from J, leaving 19 bases between them. CDR1 is SGHNT and CDR2 is YENEEA in the germline V gene. This CDR3 is built from 16 residues. The CDR3 region has the DNA TGTGCCAGCAGCCAAGCGGGCAGGGGGTTCCCCTACGAGCAGTACTTC. Encoded protein: CASSQAGRGFPYEQYF.

Concerning this clone itself: An end of the junction does not agree with germline; a read error may underlie this. The chain employs TRBV10-3 and TRBJ2-3, with unresolved D. This CDR3 spans 13 amino acids. Germline V gene data show CDR1 as ENHRY and CDR2 as SYGVKD. The CDR3 loop is CAISLTSTDTQYF. CDR3 nucleotides: TGTGCCATCAGTCTTACCTCCACAGATACACAGTATTTT.

In DNA, the CDR3 is TGTGCCAGCAGTCCTTGGCCGATCTACGAGCAGTACTTC. It yields the protein CASSPWPIYEQYF. The J gene is TRBJ2-7, the V gene TRBV27; D is unclear. Per germline, CDR1 MNHEY and CDR2 SMNVEV (reference sequence). Trimming took 5 bases from V and 3 from J, leaving 11 bases between them. The CDR3 contains 13 residues.

This clone was seen a handful of times. V gene TRBV5-1 combines with J gene TRBJ2-1; no clear D. V dropped 4 bases and J dropped 7 bases, with 12 bases sitting between them. The CDR3 extends over 13 amino acids. CDR1 and CDR2 (germline): SGHRS, YFSETQ. The CDR3 DNA follows: TGCGCCAGCAGCGTGGTCACCGGGAATGAGCAGTTCTTC. It specifies CASSVVTGNEQFF.

The rearrangement uses TRBV19 and TRBJ2-1; TRBD2 might be the D (5 bases). Looked up from germline, CDR1 is LNHDA and CDR2 is SQIVND (reference sequence). Trimming took 8 bases from V and 6 from J, leaving 17 bases between them. The CDR3 runs to 14 residues. CDR3 sequence reads: CASLAQDSSNEQFF. CDR3 in DNA: TGTGCCAGTCTTGCCCAGGACTCATCCAATGAGCAGTTCTTC. Full variable domain (missing parts from reference TRBV19 and TRBJ2-1): DGGITQSPKYLFRKEGQNVTLSCEQNLNHDAMYWYRQDPGQGLRLIYYSQIVNDFQKGDIAEGYSVSREKKESFPLTVTSAQKNPTAFYLCASLAQDSSNEQFFGPGTRLTVL.